One sample yielded the 10 T cell receptor beta chains listed below, sequenced in a study of a mutant IDH1 vaccine in newly diagnosed glioma. Time point defined: week 47, end of study. In the vaccine, a single dose held 300 ug of the mutant IDH1 20-mer peptide, along with topical imiquimod. Using immunoSEQ multiplex PCR, the repertoire was profiled, and TCRdb retains in-frame clones only, with some absent. The data show around 50,000 clones, with roughly 84% seen just once and around 4% held by the top ten. Their antigen targets remain unknown. The specimen was PBMCs, collected from a glioma patient whose treatment included an IDH1 peptide vaccine. These receptors all come from a woman aged 25 to 39 with glioma. Some clones in this sample may be carry-over from other donors' samples.

This rearrangement joins TRBV28 to TRBJ1-5; D not certain. Trimming stripped 5 bases from V and 1 base from J, with 18 bases between. This CDR3 contains 17 residues. Germline V CDR1 and CDR2: MDHEN, SYDVKM. The CDR3 reads CASSPPPRVRSNQPQHF. Written as DNA, the CDR3 is TGTGCCAGCAGTCCCCCCCCGAGGGTTCGGAGCAATCAGCCCCAGCATTTT.

The genes are TRBV2 and TRBJ1-2; 10 nucleotides match TRBD1. The trim removed 6 bases at V and 8 bases at J, leaving 9 bases unmatched. The CDR3 has 14 residues. Germline CDR1 is SNHLY and CDR2 is FYNNEI. The CDR3 is CASRSSGQGRGYTF. The CDR3 nucleotides are TGTGCCAGCAGATCCTCGGGACAGGGGAGGGGCTACACCTTC.

This rearrangement joins TRBV13 to TRBJ2-5; D not resolved. CDR1 and CDR2 from the germline V gene are PRHDT and FYEKMQ (reference sequence). The V and J ends lost 5 bases and 4 bases respectively, with 8 bases between them. The CDR3 contains 12 residues. As DNA, the CDR3 is TGTGCCAGCAGCGACCCAACAGAGACCCAGTACTTC. The encoded protein is CASSDPTETQYF.

The chain couples TRBV9 to TRBJ2-7, with D perhaps TRBD2 (5 bases). CDR1 is SGDLS, CDR2 YYNGEE, per germline. This CDR3 is built from 16 residues. Trimming cost V 7 bases and J 7 bases, with 27 bases left between them. The CDR3, as DNA: TGTGCCAGCGCACCTACGGGGAGCGGTGCCCTTTGGGAGCAGTACTTC. This gives the protein CASAPTGSGALWEQYF.

This clone was counted between two and nine times. V usage is TRBV4-1 and J usage is TRBJ1-5; perhaps TRBD1 as D (6 bases). Germline CDR1 MGHRA, CDR2 YSYEKL. Trimming shortened V by 3 bases and J by 0 bases, and 18 bases separated the two germline ends. CDR3 size: 18 residues. The CDR3 loop is CASSQEGGQSLSNQPQHF. The CDR3 coding sequence is TGCGCCAGCAGCCAGGAAGGTGGACAGTCACTTAGCAATCAGCCCCAGCATTTT.

V usage is TRBV5-6 and J usage is TRBJ1-2, with D perhaps TRBD1 (6 bases). CDR1 is SGHDT and CDR2 is YYEEEE in the germline V gene. Trimming pared 4 bases from V and 5 bases from J, leaving 18 bases between. The CDR3 extends over 15 amino acids. CDR3 sequence reads: CASSPSGDRLYGYTF. In nucleotides, the CDR3 is TGTGCCAGCAGCCCGTCGGGCGACAGGCTTTATGGCTACACCTTC.

This chain connects TRBV28 to TRBJ1-4; the D gene is possibly TRBD1 (6 bases). The CDR3 runs 16 residues. Trimming left V 4 bases short and J 3 bases short, with 15 bases between. Germline CDR1 MDHEN, CDR2 SYDVKM. As DNA, the CDR3 is TGTGCCAGCAGTTCTTATCGGGGGGCGGCTAATGAAAAACTGTTTTTT. Translation: CASSSYRGAANEKLFF.

The chain recombines TRBV11-2 with TRBJ2-7; no reliable D call. The CDR3 runs to 11 residues. CDR1 and CDR2 from the germline V gene are SGHAT and FQNNGV. V shed 4 bases and J shed 3 bases, with 4 bases lying between them. The CDR3 nucleotides read TGTGCCAGCAGCTCCTACTACGAGCAGTACTTC. Amino acid sequence: CASSSYYEQYF.

This chain connects TRBV29-1 to TRBJ2-3; 7 bases are a match to TRBD1. CDR1 and CDR2 from the germline V gene are SQVTM and ANQGSEA. This CDR3 region has 17 residues. Losses at the gene ends were 3 bases for V and 2 bases for J; bases not matched to a gene: 14. The CDR3 bases are TGCAGCGTTGATAGGGGGACAGTGGGGCCGACCACAGATACGCAGTATTTT. This codes for CSVDRGTVGPTTDTQYF.

This clone was recorded only once. This rearrangement joins TRBV28 to TRBJ2-5; D might be TRBD1 or TRBD2, each matching 6 bases. V lost 4 bases and J 2 bases, leaving 14 bases between the germline ends. Germline V gene sequence: CDR1 MDHEN, CDR2 SYDVKM. This CDR3 has 15 residues. CDR3 coding DNA: TGTGCCAGCAGTTCCGACAAGGGGGGTCAAGAGACCCAGTACTTC. Its translation is CASSSDKGGQETQYF.